This T cell receptor (beta chain) was captured in a study of neurological immune-mediated disorders. Unmatched junction bases numbered 10, after V lost 4 bases and J lost 5 bases. The CDR3 is 15 amino acids. CDR1 and CDR2 (germline): DFQATT, SNEGSKA (reference sequence). Template-switch 5'RACE cDNA synthesis added a 10-nucleotide unique molecular identifier. TCRdb re-called the 5' RACE reads with MiXCR, one entry per CDR3 protein. The sample lists roughly 60,000 distinct CDR3 sequences; 3.5% to 4% were seen once. This clonotype was picked up many times. Its specificity is unknown. Libraries from sorted cells each used 750,000 to 1,000,000 CD4+ or CD8+ T cells. Study-wide points: The absence of any CDR3 amino acid sequence shared by expanded clones across subjects suggests that repertoires were private in all groups.

The sample was CD4+ T cells from blood. This chain connects TRBV20-1 to TRBJ2-1, with 8 bases identical to TRBD1. The source is a woman in her 40s with multiple sclerosis. The CDR3 DNA is TGCAGTGCTACAAACGACAGGGGTCACAACAATGAGCAGTTCTTC. This codes for CSATNDRGHNNEQFF.